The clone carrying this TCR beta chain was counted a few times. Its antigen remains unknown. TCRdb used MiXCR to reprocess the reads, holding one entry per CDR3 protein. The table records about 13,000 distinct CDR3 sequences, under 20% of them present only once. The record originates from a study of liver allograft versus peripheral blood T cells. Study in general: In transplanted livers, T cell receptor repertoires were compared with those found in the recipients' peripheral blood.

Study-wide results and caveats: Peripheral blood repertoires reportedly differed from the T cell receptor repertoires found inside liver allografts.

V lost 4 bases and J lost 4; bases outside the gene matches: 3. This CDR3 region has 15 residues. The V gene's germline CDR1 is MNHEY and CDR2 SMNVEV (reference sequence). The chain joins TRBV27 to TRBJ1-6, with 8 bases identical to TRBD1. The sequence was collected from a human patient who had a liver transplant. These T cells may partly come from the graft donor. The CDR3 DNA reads TGTGCCAGCAGTTGGACAGGGCCTTATAATTCACCCCTCCACTTT. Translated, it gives CASSWTGPYNSPLHF.